The 12 T cell receptor beta chains presented below share a single source sample, sequenced in a study of Graves' ophthalmopathy and Graves' hyperthyroidism. RNA served as the template for amplifying TCR beta CDR3 regions. HTBI-primed RT-PCR formed the first round, and a multiplex PCR formed the second. TCRdb re-derived calls from the multiplex PCR reads in MiXCR, one entry per CDR3 protein. This table has 740,000 or so distinct CDR3 sequences, around 40% appearing once. The sample comprised peripheral blood. The receptors were gathered from an adult man with Graves' ophthalmopathy.

In its sample, this clonotype was seen many times. The chain uses TRBV29-1 and TRBJ2-5; 8 bases are shared with TRBD2. CDR1 and CDR2 (germline): SQVTM, ANQGSEA. The length of the CDR3 is 15 residues. With 4 bases clipped from V and 5 bases from J, the junction kept 12 bases outside the gene matches. For the CDR3, the DNA is TGCAGCGTTGCCCCCGGGAGGGTGGGATGGGAGACCCAGTACTTC. Its protein is CSVAPGRVGWETQYF.

This clonotype was observed a few times. The V and J genes are TRBV12-3 or TRBV12-4 and TRBJ1-6; D call uncertain. The V gene lost 6 bases and the J gene lost 9 bases, with 15 bases spanning the gap. This CDR3 region has 14 residues. DNA of the CDR3: TGTGCCAGCAGCCAAGAAACCAAGAGTTCACCCCTCCACTTT. As protein: CASSQETKSSPLHF.

The rearrangement uses TRBV20-1 and TRBJ2-6; TRBD1 matches at 7 bases. Losses at the gene ends were 6 bases for V and 0 bases for J; bases not matched to a gene: 5. Germline assignment: CDR1 DFQATT and CDR2 SNEGSKA (reference sequence). The CDR3 is 15 residues long. This CDR3 reads CSAGGLTSGANVLTF. In nucleotides, the CDR3 is TGCAGTGCAGGGGGCTTAACCTCTGGGGCCAACGTCCTGACTTTC.

The chain has TRBV11-2 and TRBJ1-2; the D gene is possibly TRBD1 (5 bases). CDR3 length: 13 residues. Trimming stripped 4 bases from V and 3 bases from J, with 9 bases between. Per the germline V gene, CDR1 is SGHAT and CDR2 is FQNNGV. Here the CDR3 DNA reads TGTGCCAGCAGCTCGACACAGGACTATGGCTACACCTTC. Residues: CASSSTQDYGYTF.

This clonotype has ten or more counts. This rearrangement joins TRBV2 to TRBJ1-2; D is uncertain. CDR1 SNHLY and CDR2 FYNNEI come from the germline V gene. The V and J ends lost 5 bases and 4 bases respectively, with 5 bases between them. The CDR3 runs to 11 residues. CDR3 DNA: TGTGCCAGCAGTTTTGGCTATGGCTACACCTTC. Protein sequence: CASSFGYGYTF.

The table lists this clonotype with a few counts. The gene calls are TRBV5-1 and TRBJ2-6, with D tentatively TRBD1 (6 bases). The CDR3 is 18 residues long. Germline V lookup: CDR1 SGHRS, CDR2 YFSETQ. V dropped 2 bases and J dropped 0 bases, with 15 bases sitting between them. In nucleotides, the CDR3 is TGCGCCAGCAGCTTTAGGACAGTGCATCGCTCTGGGGCCAACGTCCTGACTTTC. It yields the protein CASSFRTVHRSGANVLTF.

V and J are TRBV20-1 and TRBJ1-5; D is unclear. Germline CDR1 DFQATT, CDR2 SNEGSKA (reference sequence). The CDR3 has 15 residues. V was clipped by 4 bases and J by 3 bases, with 16 bases between them. For the CDR3, the DNA is TGCAGTGCTAACCCCCGGCTACCCCCCAATCAGCCCCAGCATTTT. This sequence encodes CSANPRLPPNQPQHF.

The chain recombines TRBV10-2 with TRBJ2-7; D not resolved. This CDR3 spans 14 amino acids. The germline V and J ends were trimmed by 0 bases and 0 bases, with 6 bases remaining between them. Germline V lookup: CDR1 WSHSY, CDR2 SAAADI. This CDR3 is CASSESTDSYEQYF. Written as DNA, the CDR3 is TGCGCCAGCAGTGAGTCGACGGACTCCTACGAGCAGTACTTC.

V gene TRBV7-8 combines with J gene TRBJ2-5; D may be TRBD1 or TRBD2 (5 bases each). Germline loops: CDR1 SGHVS, CDR2 FQNEAQ. The V end lost 5 bases, the J end lost 5 bases, and 24 bases lay between the germline ends. CDR3 length: 17 residues. Here the CDR3 reads CASSPQPIGAGWETQYF. The CDR3 DNA is TGTGCCAGCAGCCCGCAACCAATCGGGGCAGGATGGGAGACCCAGTACTTC.

This clonotype showed up many times. V is TRBV13 and J is TRBJ2-7; 10 positions match TRBD1. Germline values: CDR1 PRHDT, CDR2 FYEKMQ (reference sequence). V dropped 4 bases and J dropped 5; count of bases not matched to a gene: 8. This CDR3 is 15 amino acids long. The CDR3 nucleotides read TGTGCCAGCAGCTCCCGGGACAGGGGAGCCCACGAGCAGTACTTC. This codes for CASSSRDRGAHEQYF.

CDR3 DNA: TGTGCCAGTAGTACTCGGCGGGGGGCCTACGAGCAGTACTTC. Its translation: CASSTRRGAYEQYF. The chain joins TRBV19 to TRBJ2-7; the match to TRBD2 covers 8 bases. This CDR3 spans 14 amino acids. Unmatched junction bases numbered 4, after V lost 4 bases and J lost 2 bases. In germline, CDR1 is LNHDA, CDR2 SQIVND (reference sequence).

This chain joins TRBV15 and TRBJ2-7, with D possibly TRBD2 on 5 matching bases. The V gene lost 3 bases and the J gene lost 0 bases, with 15 bases spanning the gap. The CDR3 extends over 16 amino acids. Germline V gene lookup returns CDR1 LNHNV and CDR2 YYDKDF (reference sequence). The CDR3 region has the DNA TGTGCCACCAGCAGTGCTAGAGAGGGCATCTCCTACGAGCAGTACTTC. Translation: CATSSAREGISYEQYF.